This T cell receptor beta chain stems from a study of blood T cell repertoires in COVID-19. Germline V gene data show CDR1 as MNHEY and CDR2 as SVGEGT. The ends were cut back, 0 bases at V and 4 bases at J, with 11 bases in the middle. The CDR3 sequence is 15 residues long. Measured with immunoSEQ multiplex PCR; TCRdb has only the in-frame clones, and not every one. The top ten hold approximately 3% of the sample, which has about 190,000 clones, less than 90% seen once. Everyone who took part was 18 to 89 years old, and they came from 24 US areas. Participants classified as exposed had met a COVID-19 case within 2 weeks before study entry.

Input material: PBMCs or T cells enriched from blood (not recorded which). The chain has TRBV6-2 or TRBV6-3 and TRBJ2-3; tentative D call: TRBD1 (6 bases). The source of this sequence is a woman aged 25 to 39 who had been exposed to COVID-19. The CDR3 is CASSYSGASPDTQYF. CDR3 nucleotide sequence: TGTGCCAGCAGTTACTCGGGGGCGTCTCCAGATACGCAGTATTTT.